This T cell receptor beta chain derives from a study of blood T cells in healthy people across ages. The CDR3 runs 17 residues. Germline V CDR1 and CDR2: LGHNA, YNFKEQ. The V and J ends lost 4 bases and 7 bases, in that order; junction bases with no gene match: 8. Sample-barcoded 5' priming and a J-beta primer mix drove a second PCR of roughly 6 to 12 cycles. From the 5' RACE reads, TCRdb called clonotypes with MiXCR, one entry per CDR3 protein. The sample gives about 970,000 distinct CDR3 sequences, 51% of which show up once; about 20% is in the top ten. The TCR was taken from a woman aged 60-70 years in good health. The sequencing sample was made of blood. V is TRBV4-2 and J is TRBJ2-2, with 14 bases matching TRBD2. The CDR3, as DNA: TGTGCCAGCAGCCCATCGGGACTAGCGGGAGTAGACGGGGAGCTGTTTTTT. Its translation is CASSPSGLAGVDGELFF.